This TCR beta chain originates from a study of T cell responses to AZD1222 COVID-19 vaccine. Overall study findings and caveats: Researchers report vaccine-associated CD4 TCRs spanning spike, with dominance at 160-218 and 743-854. Per reports, nearly half of all spike-specific TCRs target regions that are unmutated in variants. Most donors were white British and more were female, and clonal diversity was possibly underestimated.

The data were produced by immunoSEQ multiplex PCR, yet TCRdb's version contains in-frame clones alone and is incomplete. The sample shows tens of thousands of clones, 80% to 85% of them seen only once. About this clone itself: What it binds is unknown.

Germline assignment: CDR1 KGHSH and CDR2 LQKENI. V lost 6 bases and J lost 6; bases outside the gene matches: 4. CDR3 length equals 14 residues. The starting material was peripheral blood, obtained on day 0 of AZD1222 vaccination. The sequence came from an adult in good health. The V call is TRBV18, the J call TRBJ1-6, with 8 bases lining up with TRBD1. The CDR3 spells CASSRDRTNSPLHF. CDR3 bases: TGTGCCAGCTCCCGGGACAGGACTAATTCACCCCTCCACTTT.